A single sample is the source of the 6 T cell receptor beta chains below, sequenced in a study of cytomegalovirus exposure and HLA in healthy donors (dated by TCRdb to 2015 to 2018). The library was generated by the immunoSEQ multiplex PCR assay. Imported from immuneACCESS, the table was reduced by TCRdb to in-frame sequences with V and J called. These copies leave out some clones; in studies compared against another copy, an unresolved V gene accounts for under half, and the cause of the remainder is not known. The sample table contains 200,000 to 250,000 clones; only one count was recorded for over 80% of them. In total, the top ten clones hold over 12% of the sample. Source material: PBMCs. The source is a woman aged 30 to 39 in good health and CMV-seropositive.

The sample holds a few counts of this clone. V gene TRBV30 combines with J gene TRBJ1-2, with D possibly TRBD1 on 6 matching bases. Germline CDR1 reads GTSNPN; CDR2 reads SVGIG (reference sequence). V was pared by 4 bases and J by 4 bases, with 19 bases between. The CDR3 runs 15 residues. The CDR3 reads CAWIHSGEGSYGYTF. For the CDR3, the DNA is TGTGCCTGGATCCATTCAGGGGAAGGATCCTATGGCTACACCTTC.

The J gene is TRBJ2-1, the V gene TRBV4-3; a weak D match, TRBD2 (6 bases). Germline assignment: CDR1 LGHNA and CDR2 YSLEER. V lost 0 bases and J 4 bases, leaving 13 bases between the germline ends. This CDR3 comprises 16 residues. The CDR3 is CASSQDVGSRYNEQFF. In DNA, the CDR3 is TGCGCCAGCAGCCAAGATGTCGGGAGTAGGTACAATGAGCAGTTCTTC.

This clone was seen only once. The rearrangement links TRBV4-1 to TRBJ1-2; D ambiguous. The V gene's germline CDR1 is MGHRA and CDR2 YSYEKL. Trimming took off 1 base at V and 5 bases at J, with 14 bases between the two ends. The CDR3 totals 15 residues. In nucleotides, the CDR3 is TGCGCCAGCAGCCAAGCTAACAGCTCCCCTTATGGCTACACCTTC. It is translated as CASSQANSSPYGYTF.

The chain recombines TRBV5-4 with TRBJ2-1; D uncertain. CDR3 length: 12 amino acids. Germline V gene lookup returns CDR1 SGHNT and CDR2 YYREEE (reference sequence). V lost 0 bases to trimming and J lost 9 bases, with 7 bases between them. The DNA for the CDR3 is TGTGCCAGCAGCTTGGAAACCCGTGAGCAGTTCTTC. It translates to CASSLETREQFF. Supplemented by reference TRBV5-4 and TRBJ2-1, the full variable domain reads ETGVTQSPTHLIKTRGQQVTLRCSSQSGHNTVSWYQQALGQGPQFIFQYYREEENGRGNFPPRFSGLQFPNYSSELNVNALELDDSALYLCASSLETREQFFGPGTRLTVL.

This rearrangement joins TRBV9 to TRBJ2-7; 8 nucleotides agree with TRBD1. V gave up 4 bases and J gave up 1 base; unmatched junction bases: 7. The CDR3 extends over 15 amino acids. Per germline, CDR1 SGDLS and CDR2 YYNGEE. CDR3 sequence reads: CASSPSGQGSYEQYF. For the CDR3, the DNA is TGTGCCAGCAGCCCAAGTGGACAGGGATCCTACGAGCAGTACTTC.

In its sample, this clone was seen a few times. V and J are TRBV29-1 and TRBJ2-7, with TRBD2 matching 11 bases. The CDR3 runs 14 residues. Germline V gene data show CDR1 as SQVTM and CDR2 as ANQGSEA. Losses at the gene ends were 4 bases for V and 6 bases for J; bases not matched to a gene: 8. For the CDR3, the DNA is TGCAGCGTTGCTACGGGACTAGCGGATCGCGAGCAGTACTTC. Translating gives CSVATGLADREQYF.